The TCR beta chain under discussion was sequenced for a study of post-analysis software for immune sequencing data. Study-wide context: Relapsing-remitting, secondary progressive and progressive-relapsing multiple sclerosis courses were included. Study findings and constraints: In multiple sclerosis, normalized Chao1 diversity was significantly below that of controls. Patients had higher frequencies than controls of about 5 TRBV segments, including TRBV5-6, TRBV5-1 and TRBV20-1. F-measure co-clustering was strong for batch-matched samples.

Trimming shortened V by 6 bases and J by 7 bases, and 12 bases separated the two germline ends. Germline-derived CDR1 and CDR2 are ENHRY and SYGVKD. The CDR3 runs to 13 residues. This clonotype has more than one count but fewer than ten. Its matching antigen is unknown. Unique molecular identifiers featured in each of the TCR beta cDNA libraries. Researchers reported 400,000 to 550,000 cDNA molecules coming from about 0.98 to 11 million T cells. Via MiXCR, TCRdb re-called the PCR reads, giving one row per CDR3 protein. This sample has roughly 540,000 distinct CDR3 sequences, with roughly 34% found just once.

The sample was blood. This TCR was recovered from a girl aged 2-17 years with multiple sclerosis. J is TRBJ1-4 and V is TRBV10-3, with D perhaps TRBD1 (6 bases). The CDR3 coding sequence is TGTGCCATCAGACCAGGGGAGGCTGAAAAACTGTTTTTT. Residues: CAIRPGEAEKLFF.